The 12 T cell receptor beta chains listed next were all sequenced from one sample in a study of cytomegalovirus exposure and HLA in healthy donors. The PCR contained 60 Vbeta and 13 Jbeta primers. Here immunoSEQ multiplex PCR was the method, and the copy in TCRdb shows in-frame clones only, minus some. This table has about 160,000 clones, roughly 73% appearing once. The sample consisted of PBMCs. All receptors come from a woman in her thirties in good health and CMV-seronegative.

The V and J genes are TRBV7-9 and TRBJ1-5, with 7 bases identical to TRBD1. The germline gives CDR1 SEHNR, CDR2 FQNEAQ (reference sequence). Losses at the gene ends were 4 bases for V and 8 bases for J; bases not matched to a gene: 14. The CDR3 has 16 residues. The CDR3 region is CASSSGSAGGWEPQHF. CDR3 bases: TGTGCCAGCAGCTCCGGGAGCGCAGGGGGTTGGGAGCCCCAGCATTTT.

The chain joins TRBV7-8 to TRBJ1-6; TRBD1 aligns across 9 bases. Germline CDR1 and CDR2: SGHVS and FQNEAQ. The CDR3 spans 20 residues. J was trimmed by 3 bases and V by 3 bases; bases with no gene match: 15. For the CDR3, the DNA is TGTGCCAGCAGCTTTCCCCAACGAGACAGGGGGTTTAACTATAATTCACCCCTCCACTTT. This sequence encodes CASSFPQRDRGFNYNSPLHF.

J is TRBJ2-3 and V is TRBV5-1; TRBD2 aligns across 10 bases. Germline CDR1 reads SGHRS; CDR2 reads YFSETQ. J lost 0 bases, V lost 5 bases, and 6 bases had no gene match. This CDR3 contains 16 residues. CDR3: CASSLGLAASTDTQYF. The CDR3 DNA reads TGCGCCAGCAGTTTAGGACTAGCGGCTAGCACAGATACGCAGTATTTT.

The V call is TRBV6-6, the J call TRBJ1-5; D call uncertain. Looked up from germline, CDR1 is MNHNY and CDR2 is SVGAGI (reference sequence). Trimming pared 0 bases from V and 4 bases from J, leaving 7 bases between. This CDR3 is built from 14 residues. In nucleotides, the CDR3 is TGTGCCAGCAGTTACTCGAGGAAAAATCAGCCCCAGCATTTT. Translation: CASSYSRKNQPQHF.

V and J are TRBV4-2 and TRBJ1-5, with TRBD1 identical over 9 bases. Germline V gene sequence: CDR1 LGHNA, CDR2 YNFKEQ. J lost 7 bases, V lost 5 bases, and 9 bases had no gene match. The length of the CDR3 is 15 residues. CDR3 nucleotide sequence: TGTGCCAGCAGCGATATGGACAGGGGTGAACAGCCCCAGCATTTT. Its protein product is CASSDMDRGEQPQHF.

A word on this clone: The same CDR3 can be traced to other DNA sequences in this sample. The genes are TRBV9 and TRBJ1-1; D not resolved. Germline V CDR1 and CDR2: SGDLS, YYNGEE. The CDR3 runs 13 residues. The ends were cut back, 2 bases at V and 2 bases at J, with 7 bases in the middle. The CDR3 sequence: CASSVGRNTEAFF. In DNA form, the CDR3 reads TGTGCCAGCAGCGTTGGGAGAAACACTGAAGCTTTCTTT.

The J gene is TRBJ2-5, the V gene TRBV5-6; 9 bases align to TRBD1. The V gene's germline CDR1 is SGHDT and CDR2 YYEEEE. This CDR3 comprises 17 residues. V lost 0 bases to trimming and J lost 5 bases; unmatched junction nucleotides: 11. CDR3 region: CASSLGPGTGIRETQYF. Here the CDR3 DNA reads TGTGCCAGCAGCTTGGGTCCCGGGACAGGGATTCGGGAGACCCAGTACTTC. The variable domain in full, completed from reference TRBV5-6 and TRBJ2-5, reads DAGVTQSPTHLIKTRGQQVTLRCSPKSGHDTVSWYQQALGQGPQFIFQYYEEEERQRGNFPDRFSGHQFPNYSSELNVNALLLGDSALYLCASSLGPGTGIRETQYFGPGTRLLVL.

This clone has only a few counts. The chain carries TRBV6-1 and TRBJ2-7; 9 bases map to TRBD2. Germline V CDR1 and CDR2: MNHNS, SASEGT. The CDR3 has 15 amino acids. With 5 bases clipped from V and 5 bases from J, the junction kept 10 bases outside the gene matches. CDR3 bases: TGTGCCAGCAGTCCCTTAGCGGGGGAGTCCCACGAGCAGTACTTC. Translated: CASSPLAGESHEQYF.

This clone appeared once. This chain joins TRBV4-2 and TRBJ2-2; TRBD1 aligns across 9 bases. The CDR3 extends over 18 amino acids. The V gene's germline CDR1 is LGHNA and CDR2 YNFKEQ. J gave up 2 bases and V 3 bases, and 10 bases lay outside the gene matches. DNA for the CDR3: TGTGCCAGCAGCCATAGATCGGAGGGACAGGGAAACACCGGGGAGCTGTTTTTT. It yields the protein CASSHRSEGQGNTGELFF.

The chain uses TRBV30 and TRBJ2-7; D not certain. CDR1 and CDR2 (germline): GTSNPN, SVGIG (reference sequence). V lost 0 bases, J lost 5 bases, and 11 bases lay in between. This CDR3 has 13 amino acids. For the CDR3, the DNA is TGTGCCTGGAGTGTACATGGCGGAAACGAGCAGTACTTC. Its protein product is CAWSVHGGNEQYF.

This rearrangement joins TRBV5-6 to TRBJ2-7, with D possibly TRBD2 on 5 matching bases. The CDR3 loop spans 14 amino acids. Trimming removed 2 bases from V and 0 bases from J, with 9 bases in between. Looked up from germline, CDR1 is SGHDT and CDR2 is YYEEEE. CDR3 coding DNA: TGTGCCAGCAGCTTAGGAGGCTACTCCTACGAGCAGTACTTC. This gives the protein CASSLGGYSYEQYF.

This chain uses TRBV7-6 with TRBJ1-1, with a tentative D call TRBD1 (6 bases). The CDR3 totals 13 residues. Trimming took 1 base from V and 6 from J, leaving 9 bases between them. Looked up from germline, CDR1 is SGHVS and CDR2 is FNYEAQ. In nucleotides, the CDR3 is TGTGCCAGCAGCTTAGGGACAGAAGCTGAAGCTTTCTTT. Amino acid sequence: CASSLGTEAEAFF.